This is a list of T cell receptor beta chains from one sample in a study of Ad26.COV2.S vaccination and SARS-CoV-2 variants. Assay: immunoSEQ multiplex PCR; the TCRdb copy retains only in-frame clones and omits some. The sample lists fewer than 900,000 clones; roughly 90% were seen once. Sample: peripheral blood, taken in a trial of Ad26.COV2.S vaccine versus placebo. Receptor source: a person aged 18 to 59 who received the Ad26.COV2.S COVID-19 vaccine or a placebo. Each CDR3 is given with its conserved first and last residue. Fields, in order: CDR3 protein, J gene, D gene, clone size, V gene. D genes are given only for firm matches. Some rows mark clone size as missing; the rest say once, few, many or name a class of expanded clone.

CDR3 protein: CASRLGTGSYGYTF; J gene: TRBJ1-2; D gene: TRBD1; clone size: NA; V gene: TRBV6-5
CDR3 protein: CAWERGRGTGELFF; J gene: TRBJ2-2; D gene: TRBD1; clone size: NA; V gene: TRBV30
CDR3 protein: CASSLGTANTEAFF; J gene: TRBJ1-1; D gene: NA; clone size: once; V gene: TRBV3-1/TRBV3-2
CDR3 protein: CASSLVGNGYTF; J gene: TRBJ1-2; D gene: NA; clone size: NA; V gene: TRBV5-1
CDR3 protein: CASSLEGGTYNEQFF; J gene: TRBJ2-1; D gene: NA; clone size: NA; V gene: TRBV7-2
CDR3 protein: CASSPGTASNQPQHF; J gene: TRBJ1-5; D gene: TRBD1; clone size: NA; V gene: TRBV6-5
CDR3 protein: CASSVDVGTMGYTF; J gene: TRBJ1-2; D gene: NA; clone size: NA; V gene: TRBV9
CDR3 protein: CASSLSGQGKNTEAFF; J gene: TRBJ1-1; D gene: NA; clone size: NA; V gene: TRBV7-9
CDR3 protein: CATSVAGEEQFF; J gene: TRBJ2-1; D gene: TRBD2; clone size: NA; V gene: TRBV24-1
CDR3 protein: CASSLHHSPLHF; J gene: TRBJ1-6; D gene: NA; clone size: NA; V gene: TRBV3-1/TRBV3-2
CDR3 protein: CASSLFWDAEAFF; J gene: TRBJ1-1; D gene: NA; clone size: NA; V gene: TRBV3-1/TRBV3-2
CDR3 protein: CASRWYNEQFF; J gene: TRBJ2-1; D gene: NA; clone size: NA; V gene: TRBV9
CDR3 protein: CASTPQGNTEAFF; J gene: TRBJ1-1; D gene: NA; clone size: NA; V gene: TRBV12-3/TRBV12-4
CDR3 protein: CASSSRGSVYGYTF; J gene: TRBJ1-2; D gene: NA; clone size: NA; V gene: TRBV5-4
CDR3 protein: CAWSVRRDTEAFF; J gene: TRBJ1-1; D gene: NA; clone size: NA; V gene: TRBV30
CDR3 protein: CASSHRESYEQYF; J gene: TRBJ2-7; D gene: NA; clone size: NA; V gene: TRBV3-1/TRBV3-2
CDR3 protein: CASSIVRGQGTAFF; J gene: TRBJ1-1; D gene: TRBD1; clone size: NA; V gene: TRBV19
CDR3 protein: CASSLGGRGLHEQYF; J gene: TRBJ2-7; D gene: TRBD1; clone size: NA; V gene: TRBV5-6
CDR3 protein: CASSEYRALGNTIYF; J gene: TRBJ1-3; D gene: NA; clone size: NA; V gene: TRBV25-1
CDR3 protein: CASSYPLGQPQHF; J gene: TRBJ1-5; D gene: NA; clone size: NA; V gene: TRBV6-2/TRBV6-3
CDR3 protein: CASSEGGLGAFF; J gene: TRBJ1-1; D gene: NA; clone size: few; V gene: TRBV2
CDR3 protein: CARSSPCGRAYEQYF; J gene: TRBJ2-7; D gene: TRBD2; clone size: NA; V gene: TRBV5-3
CDR3 protein: CASSVSGGFTDTQYF; J gene: TRBJ2-3; D gene: TRBD2; clone size: NA; V gene: TRBV9
CDR3 protein: CASTREVAGELFF; J gene: TRBJ2-2; D gene: TRBD2; clone size: NA; V gene: TRBV7-8
CDR3 protein: CASSSITIGYEQYF; J gene: TRBJ2-7; D gene: NA; clone size: NA; V gene: TRBV7-9
CDR3 protein: CASSYGGSAWAFF; J gene: TRBJ1-1; D gene: NA; clone size: NA; V gene: TRBV6-5
CDR3 protein: CASSLARGPVGAFF; J gene: TRBJ1-1; D gene: TRBD1; clone size: NA; V gene: TRBV5-1
CDR3 protein: CASSLGAGQGVNIQYF; J gene: TRBJ2-4; D gene: TRBD1; clone size: NA; V gene: TRBV7-6
CDR3 protein: CASSPDLANYGYTF; J gene: TRBJ1-2; D gene: NA; clone size: NA; V gene: TRBV5-1
CDR3 protein: CASSLHTTGGITEAFF; J gene: TRBJ1-1; D gene: TRBD1; clone size: NA; V gene: TRBV7-2
CDR3 protein: CASSIQGAINNSPLHF; J gene: TRBJ1-6; D gene: TRBD1; clone size: NA; V gene: TRBV5-1
CDR3 protein: CAISGQLNEKLFF; J gene: TRBJ1-4; D gene: NA; clone size: NA; V gene: TRBV10-3
CDR3 protein: CASSPRTGNVYGYTF; J gene: TRBJ1-2; D gene: TRBD1; clone size: NA; V gene: TRBV7-9
CDR3 protein: CASSPEVGRTEAFF; J gene: TRBJ1-1; D gene: NA; clone size: NA; V gene: TRBV5-4
CDR3 protein: CASSQATSLQVNVLTF; J gene: TRBJ2-6; D gene: NA; clone size: NA; V gene: TRBV14
CDR3 protein: CASQGRSSYNEQFF; J gene: TRBJ2-1; D gene: NA; clone size: NA; V gene: TRBV2
CDR3 protein: CASCAGGGSETQYF; J gene: TRBJ2-5; D gene: TRBD2; clone size: once; V gene: TRBV27
CDR3 protein: CASSILPGRYSNQPQHF; J gene: TRBJ1-5; D gene: NA; clone size: NA; V gene: TRBV19
CDR3 protein: CASSLQGNTEAFF; J gene: TRBJ1-1; D gene: NA; clone size: NA; V gene: TRBV7-3
CDR3 protein: CAWSGLLRNTEAFF; J gene: TRBJ1-1; D gene: NA; clone size: NA; V gene: TRBV30
CDR3 protein: CASSFEGRANGYTF; J gene: TRBJ1-2; D gene: NA; clone size: NA; V gene: TRBV7-9
CDR3 protein: CASRTLGGGYGYTF; J gene: TRBJ1-2; D gene: TRBD1; clone size: NA; V gene: TRBV6-5
CDR3 protein: CASSQVDREYSPLHF; J gene: TRBJ1-6; D gene: TRBD1; clone size: NA; V gene: TRBV3-1/TRBV3-2
CDR3 protein: CASSQGGGYGNTIYF; J gene: TRBJ1-3; D gene: NA; clone size: NA; V gene: TRBV4-1
CDR3 protein: CASSALGGYTF; J gene: TRBJ1-2; D gene: NA; clone size: few; V gene: TRBV5-4
CDR3 protein: CASSLGGGAGYTF; J gene: TRBJ1-2; D gene: NA; clone size: NA; V gene: TRBV5-1
CDR3 protein: CASSRTGNTDTQYF; J gene: TRBJ2-3; D gene: NA; clone size: NA; V gene: TRBV9
CDR3 protein: CASSPVGVNEKLFF; J gene: TRBJ1-4; D gene: NA; clone size: NA; V gene: TRBV18
CDR3 protein: CASSHYSAETQYF; J gene: TRBJ2-5; D gene: NA; clone size: NA; V gene: TRBV7-6
CDR3 protein: CASSGGINEKLFF; J gene: TRBJ1-4; D gene: NA; clone size: NA; V gene: TRBV7-9
CDR3 protein: CASSPRQRPANYGYTF; J gene: TRBJ1-2; D gene: NA; clone size: NA; V gene: TRBV5-8
CDR3 protein: CASSAEEGRAAYEQYF; J gene: TRBJ2-7; D gene: NA; clone size: NA; V gene: TRBV9
CDR3 protein: CASSQDRNYGYTF; J gene: TRBJ1-2; D gene: TRBD1; clone size: NA; V gene: TRBV5-5
CDR3 protein: CASSSKMAWGTEAFF; J gene: TRBJ1-1; D gene: NA; clone size: NA; V gene: TRBV7-9
CDR3 protein: CASSYSGQMIEKLFF; J gene: TRBJ1-4; D gene: NA; clone size: NA; V gene: TRBV6-5
CDR3 protein: CASSGRHRQETQYF; J gene: TRBJ2-5; D gene: NA; clone size: NA; V gene: TRBV2